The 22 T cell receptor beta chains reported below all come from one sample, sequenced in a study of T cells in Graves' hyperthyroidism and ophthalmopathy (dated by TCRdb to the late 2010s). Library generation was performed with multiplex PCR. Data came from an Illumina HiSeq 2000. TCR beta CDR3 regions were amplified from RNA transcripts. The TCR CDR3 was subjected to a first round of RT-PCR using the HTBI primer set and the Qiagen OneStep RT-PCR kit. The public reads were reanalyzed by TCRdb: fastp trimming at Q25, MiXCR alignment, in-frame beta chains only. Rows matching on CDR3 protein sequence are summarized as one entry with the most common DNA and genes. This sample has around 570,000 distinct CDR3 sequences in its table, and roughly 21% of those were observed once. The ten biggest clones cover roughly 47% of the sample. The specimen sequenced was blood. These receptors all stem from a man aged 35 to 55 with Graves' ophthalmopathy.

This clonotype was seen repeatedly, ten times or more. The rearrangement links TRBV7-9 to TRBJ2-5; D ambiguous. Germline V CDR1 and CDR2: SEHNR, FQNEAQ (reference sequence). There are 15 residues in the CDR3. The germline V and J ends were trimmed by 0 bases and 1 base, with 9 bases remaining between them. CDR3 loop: CASSLAVRLQETQYF. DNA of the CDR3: TGTGCCAGCAGCTTAGCTGTCAGGCTCCAAGAGACCCAGTACTTC.

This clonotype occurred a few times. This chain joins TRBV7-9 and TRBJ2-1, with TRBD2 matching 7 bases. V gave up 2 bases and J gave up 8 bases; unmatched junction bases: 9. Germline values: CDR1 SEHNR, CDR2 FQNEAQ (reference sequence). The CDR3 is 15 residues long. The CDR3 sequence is CASSLTPAGDDEQFF. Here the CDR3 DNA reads TGTGCCAGCAGCTTAACCCCCGCGGGGGATGATGAGCAGTTCTTC.

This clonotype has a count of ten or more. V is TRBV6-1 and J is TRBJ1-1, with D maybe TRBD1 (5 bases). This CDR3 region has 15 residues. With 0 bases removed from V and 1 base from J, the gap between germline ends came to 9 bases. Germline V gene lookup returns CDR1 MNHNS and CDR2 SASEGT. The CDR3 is CASSEAWGWNTEAFF. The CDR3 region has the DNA TGTGCCAGCAGTGAAGCGTGGGGGTGGAACACTGAAGCTTTCTTT.

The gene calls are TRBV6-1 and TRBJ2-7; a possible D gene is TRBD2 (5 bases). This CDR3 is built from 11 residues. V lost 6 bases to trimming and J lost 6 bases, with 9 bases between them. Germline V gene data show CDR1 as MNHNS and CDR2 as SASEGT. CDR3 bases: TGTGCCAGCAGGTCGGGGTCCGAGCAGTACTTC. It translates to CASRSGSEQYF.

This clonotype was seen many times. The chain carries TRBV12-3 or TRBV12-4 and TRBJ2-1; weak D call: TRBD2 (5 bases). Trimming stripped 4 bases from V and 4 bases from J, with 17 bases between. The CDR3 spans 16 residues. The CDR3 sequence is CASSSRWRGSYNEQFF. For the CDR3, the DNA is TGTGCCAGCAGTTCCCGCTGGCGAGGGAGTTACAATGAGCAGTTCTTC.

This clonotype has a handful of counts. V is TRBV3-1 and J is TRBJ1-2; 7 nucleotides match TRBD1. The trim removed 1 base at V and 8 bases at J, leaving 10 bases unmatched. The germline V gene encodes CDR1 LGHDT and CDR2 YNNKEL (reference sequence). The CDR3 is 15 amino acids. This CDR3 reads CASSQGGMNRGGYTF. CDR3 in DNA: TGTGCCAGCAGCCAAGGTGGGATGAACAGGGGAGGCTACACCTTC. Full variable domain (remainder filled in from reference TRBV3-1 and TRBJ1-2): DTAVSQTPKYLVTQMGNDKSIKCEQNLGHDTMYWYKQDSKKFLKIMFSYNNKELIINETVPNRFSPKSPDKAHLNLHINSLELGDSAVYFCASSQGGMNRGGYTFGSGTRLTVV.

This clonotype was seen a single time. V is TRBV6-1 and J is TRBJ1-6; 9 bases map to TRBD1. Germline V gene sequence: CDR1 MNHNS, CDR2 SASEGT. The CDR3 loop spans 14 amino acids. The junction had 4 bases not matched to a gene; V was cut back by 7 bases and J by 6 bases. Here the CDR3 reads CASTPGQGNSPLHF. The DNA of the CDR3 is TGTGCCAGCACCCCGGGACAGGGTAATTCACCCCTCCACTTT.

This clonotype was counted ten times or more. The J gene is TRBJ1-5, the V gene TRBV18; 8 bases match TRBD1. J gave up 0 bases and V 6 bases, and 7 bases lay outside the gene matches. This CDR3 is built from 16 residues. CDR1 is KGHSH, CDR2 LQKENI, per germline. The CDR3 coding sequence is TGTGCCAGCTCCGCTAGGGACAGGATTAGCAATCAGCCCCAGCATTTT. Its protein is CASSARDRISNQPQHF.

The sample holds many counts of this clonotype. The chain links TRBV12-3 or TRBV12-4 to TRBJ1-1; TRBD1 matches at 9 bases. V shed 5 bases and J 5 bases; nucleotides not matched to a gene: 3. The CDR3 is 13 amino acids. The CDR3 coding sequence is TGTGCCAGCAGTCTGGACAGGGGAACTGAAGCTTTCTTT. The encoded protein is CASSLDRGTEAFF.

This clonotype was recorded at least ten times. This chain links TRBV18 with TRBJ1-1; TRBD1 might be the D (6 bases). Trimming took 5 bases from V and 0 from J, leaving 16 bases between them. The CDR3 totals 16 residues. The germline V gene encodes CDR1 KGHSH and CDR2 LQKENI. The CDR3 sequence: CASSSGDMSLNTEAFF. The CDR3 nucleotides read TGTGCCAGCTCATCCGGGGACATGTCTCTGAACACTGAAGCTTTCTTT. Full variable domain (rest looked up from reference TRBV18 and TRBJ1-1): NAGVMQNPRHLVRRRGQEARLRCSPMKGHSHVYWYRQLPEEGLKFMVYLQKENIIDESGMPKERFSAEFPKEGPSILRIQQVVRGDSAAYFCASSSGDMSLNTEAFFGQGTRLTVV.

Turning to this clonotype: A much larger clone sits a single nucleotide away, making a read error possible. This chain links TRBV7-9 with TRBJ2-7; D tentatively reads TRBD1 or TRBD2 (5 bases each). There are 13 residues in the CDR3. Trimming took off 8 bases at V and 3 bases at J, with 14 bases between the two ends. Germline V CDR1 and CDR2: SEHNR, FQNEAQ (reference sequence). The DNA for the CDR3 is TGTGCCAGCGAGGGACGGGGTAGCTACGAGCAGTACTTC. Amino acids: CASEGRGSYEQYF.

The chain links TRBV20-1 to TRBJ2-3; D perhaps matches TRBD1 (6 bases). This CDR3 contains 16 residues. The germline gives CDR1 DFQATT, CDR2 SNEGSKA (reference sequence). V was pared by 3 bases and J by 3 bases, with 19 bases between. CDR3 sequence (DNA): TGCAGTGCTAGCGCTTTAGAGGACAGACCAACAGATACGCAGTATTTT. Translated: CSASALEDRPTDTQYF.

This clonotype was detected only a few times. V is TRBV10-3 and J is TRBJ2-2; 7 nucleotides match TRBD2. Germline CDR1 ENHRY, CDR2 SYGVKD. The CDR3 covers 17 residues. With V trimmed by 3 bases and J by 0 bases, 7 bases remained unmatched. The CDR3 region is CAISETPAGTNTGELFF. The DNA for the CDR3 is TGTGCCATCAGTGAAACTCCAGCGGGAACGAACACCGGGGAGCTGTTTTTT.

CDR3 nucleotides: TGTGCCAGCAGTTACGGGGGGGATAGTGGCTACACCTTC. Translating gives CASSYGGDSGYTF. The chain is built from TRBV6-5 and TRBJ1-2; perhaps TRBD1 as D (5 bases). This CDR3 is 13 amino acids long. Per the germline V gene, CDR1 is MNHEY and CDR2 is SVGAGI. V dropped 2 bases and J dropped 7 bases, with 11 bases sitting between them.

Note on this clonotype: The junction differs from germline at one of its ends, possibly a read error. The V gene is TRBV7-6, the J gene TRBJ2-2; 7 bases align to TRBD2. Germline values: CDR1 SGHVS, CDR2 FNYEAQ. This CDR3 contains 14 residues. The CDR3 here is CAGGGLANAGELFF. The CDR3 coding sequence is TGTGCCGGGGGGGGGTTGGCGAACGCCGGGGAGCTGTTTTTT.

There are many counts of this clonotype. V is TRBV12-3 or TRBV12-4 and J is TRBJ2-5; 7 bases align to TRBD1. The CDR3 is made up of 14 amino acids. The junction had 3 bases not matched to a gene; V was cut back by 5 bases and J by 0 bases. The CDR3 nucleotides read TGTGCCAGCAGTATTCAGGGGGACCAAGAGACCCAGTACTTC. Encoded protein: CASSIQGDQETQYF.

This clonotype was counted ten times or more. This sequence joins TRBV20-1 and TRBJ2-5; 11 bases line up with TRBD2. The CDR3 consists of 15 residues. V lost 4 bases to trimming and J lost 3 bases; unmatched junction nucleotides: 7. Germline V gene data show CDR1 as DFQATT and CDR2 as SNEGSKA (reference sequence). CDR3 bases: TGCAGTGCTAACGTAGCGGGGGGGGCAGAAGAGACCCAGTACTTC. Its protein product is CSANVAGGAEETQYF.

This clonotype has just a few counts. CDR3 bases: TGCAGCGCGTACCTAGGGGGAGCCTACGAGCAGTACTTC. This gives the protein CSAYLGGAYEQYF. The chain uses TRBV29-1 and TRBJ2-7, with TRBD1 as a possible D gene (6 bases). The length of the CDR3 is 13 residues. Trimming cost V 7 bases and J 2 bases, with 15 bases left between them. Germline CDR1 is SQVTM and CDR2 is ANQGSEA.

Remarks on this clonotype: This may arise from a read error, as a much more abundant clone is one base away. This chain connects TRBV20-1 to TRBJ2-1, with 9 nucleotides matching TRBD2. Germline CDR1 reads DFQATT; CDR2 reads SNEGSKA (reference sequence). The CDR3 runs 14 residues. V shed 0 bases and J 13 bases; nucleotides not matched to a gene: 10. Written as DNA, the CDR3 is TGCAGTGCTAGAGAAGGTCTAGCGGGGATTGATCAGTTCTTC. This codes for CSAREGLAGIDQFF.

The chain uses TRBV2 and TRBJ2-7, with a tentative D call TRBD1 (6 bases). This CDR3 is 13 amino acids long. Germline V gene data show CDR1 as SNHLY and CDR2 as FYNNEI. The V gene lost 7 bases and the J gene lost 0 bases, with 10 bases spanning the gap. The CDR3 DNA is TGTGCCAGCAATGACAGGTTCTCCTACGAGCAGTACTTC. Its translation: CASNDRFSYEQYF.

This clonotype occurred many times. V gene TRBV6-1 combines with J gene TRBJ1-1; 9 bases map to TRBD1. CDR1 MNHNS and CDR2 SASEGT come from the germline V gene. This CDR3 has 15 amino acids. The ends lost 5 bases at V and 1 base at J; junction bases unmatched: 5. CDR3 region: CASSSRQGENTEAFF. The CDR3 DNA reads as TGTGCCAGCAGTAGTAGACAGGGGGAGAACACTGAAGCTTTCTTT.

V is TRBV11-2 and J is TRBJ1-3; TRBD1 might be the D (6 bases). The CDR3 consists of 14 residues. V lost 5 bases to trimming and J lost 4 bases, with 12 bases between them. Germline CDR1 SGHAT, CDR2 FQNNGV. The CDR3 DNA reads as TGTGCCAGCAGCCGGGGGGCTCCCGGAAACACCATATATTTT. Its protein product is CASSRGAPGNTIYF.